The 18 T cell receptor beta chains below were found in one sample sequenced in a study of technical replicates of blood from several donors. The table came from immunoSEQ multiplex PCR; TCRdb's copy has only in-frame clones and leaves some out. The sample consists of 75,000 to 95,000 clones, around 94% of them appearing once. The specimen sequenced was T cells isolated from PBMCs. All receptors come from a human donor in good health.

The chain recombines TRBV12-5 with TRBJ2-7; D perhaps matches TRBD1 (6 bases). The germline gives CDR1 LGHNT, CDR2 FRNRAP. V lost 4 bases and J 1 base, leaving 11 bases between the germline ends. The CDR3 covers 14 residues. CDR3 loop: CASGSRDTSYEQYF. Written as DNA, the CDR3 is TGTGCTAGTGGTTCCCGGGACACTTCCTACGAGCAGTACTTC.

Here the CDR3 reads CASSERRNNEQFF. The CDR3 bases are TGTGCCAGCAGTGAACGCAGAAACAATGAGCAGTTCTTC. The chain recombines TRBV25-1 with TRBJ2-1; D uncertain. The CDR3 consists of 13 residues. The ends were cut back, 2 bases at V and 5 bases at J, with 7 bases in the middle. CDR1 MGHDK and CDR2 SYGVNS come from the germline V gene.

The gene calls are TRBV18 and TRBJ1-3; D is possibly TRBD1 (5 bases). Trimming removed 0 bases at V and 0 bases at J, with 18 bases between. There are 19 residues in the CDR3. In germline, CDR1 is KGHSH, CDR2 LQKENI. CDR3 DNA: TGTGCCAGCTCACCACCGACAGCAATATTCAATGGCTCTGGAAACACCATATATTTT. This translates into CASSPPTAIFNGSGNTIYF.

The DNA of the CDR3 is TGCAGCGTTGAACTTCGGGAGGTGGGACGAGGTGAGCAGTTCTTC. This gives the protein CSVELREVGRGEQFF. The genes are TRBV29-1 and TRBJ2-1; 7 bases are shared with TRBD2. Germline V gene data show CDR1 as SQVTM and CDR2 as ANQGSEA. The CDR3 loop spans 15 amino acids. Trimming took 2 bases from V and 9 from J; bases not matched to a gene: 13.

This rearrangement joins TRBV10-3 to TRBJ2-5; a weak D match, TRBD2 (6 bases). The germline CDR1 and CDR2 sequences are ENHRY and SYGVKD. The CDR3 loop spans 13 amino acids. V was trimmed by 3 bases and J by 5 bases, leaving 10 bases between them. The CDR3 loop reads CAISEGTLETQYF. CDR3 coding DNA: TGTGCCATCAGTGAAGGGACTTTGGAGACCCAGTACTTC.

The chain employs TRBV2 and TRBJ1-5; D is possibly TRBD1 (6 bases). V lost 7 bases and J lost 5, with 15 bases in between. In germline, CDR1 is SNHLY, CDR2 FYNNEI. This CDR3 comprises 14 residues. The CDR3 region has the DNA TGTGCCAGCACCCTAGGGGGGGAGTATCAGCCCCAGCATTTT. As protein: CASTLGGEYQPQHF.

The chain joins TRBV6-5 to TRBJ1-1, with TRBD1 matching 7 bases. The germline CDR1 and CDR2 sequences are MNHEY and SVGAGI. The CDR3 spans 12 residues. Trimming took 6 bases from V and 6 from J; bases not matched to a gene: 4. CDR3 nucleotides: TGTGCCAGCAGGGGGACAGAGTCTGAAGCTTTCTTT. Its protein product is CASRGTESEAFF.

The chain combines TRBV6-1 with TRBJ2-7, with unresolved D. The CDR3 totals 14 residues. Trimming took 3 bases from V and 5 from J, leaving 14 bases between them. Germline V gene lookup returns CDR1 MNHNS and CDR2 SASEGT. Here the CDR3 reads CASSDEGRWDEQYF. As DNA, the CDR3 is TGTGCCAGCAGTGATGAAGGCAGGTGGGACGAGCAGTACTTC.

This clone has a single count. The chain combines TRBV9 with TRBJ2-1, with 8 bases fitting TRBD1. Germline loops: CDR1 SGDLS, CDR2 YYNGEE. The V and J ends lost 4 bases and 4 bases, in that order; junction bases with no gene match: 13. The CDR3 totals 17 residues. The CDR3 sequence is CASSPPGGTGIYNEQFF. The CDR3 region has the DNA TGTGCCAGCAGCCCCCCTGGAGGGACAGGAATTTACAATGAGCAGTTCTTC.

The CDR3 reads CASRGGRDYEQYF. The CDR3 DNA reads TGTGCCAGTAGAGGGGGTAGAGACTACGAGCAGTACTTC. The chain combines TRBV19 with TRBJ2-7, with D possibly matching TRBD1 (6 bases). V was clipped by 6 bases and J by 3 bases, with 12 bases between them. Germline CDR1 is LNHDA and CDR2 is SQIVND (reference sequence). The CDR3 is 13 residues long.

This chain uses TRBV6-5 with TRBJ1-2, with D perhaps TRBD1 (5 bases). Trimming took off 0 bases at V and 8 bases at J, with 19 bases between the two ends. CDR3 length: 16 amino acids. Germline CDR1 MNHEY, CDR2 SVGAGI. This CDR3 is CASSYSFAGSNDGYTF. The CDR3 DNA sequence: TGTGCCAGCAGTTACTCGTTCGCAGGGTCGAACGACGGCTACACCTTC.

The rearrangement joins TRBV19 to TRBJ1-2; 7 bases map to TRBD1. There are 16 residues in the CDR3. In germline, CDR1 is LNHDA, CDR2 SQIVND (reference sequence). Losses at the gene ends were 0 bases for V and 1 base for J; bases not matched to a gene: 5. The CDR3 DNA is TGTGCCAGTAGTATAGACGGCAGGGGGAGTAACTATGGCTACACCTTC. It codes for CASSIDGRGSNYGYTF.

The chain couples TRBV7-6 to TRBJ2-7; unclear D gene. The V and J ends lost 2 bases and 3 bases respectively, with 5 bases between them. This CDR3 is 12 amino acids long. Germline values: CDR1 SGHVS, CDR2 FNYEAQ. CDR3 coding DNA: TGTGCCAGCAGCTTATTTAGCTACGAGCAGTACTTC. Amino acid sequence: CASSLFSYEQYF.

This clone was counted once. The chain couples TRBV15 to TRBJ2-1, with D possibly being TRBD2 (5 bases). Germline loops: CDR1 LNHNV, CDR2 YYDKDF (reference sequence). Trimming shortened V by 0 bases and J by 6 bases, and 9 bases separated the two germline ends. The CDR3 sequence is 14 residues long. CDR3: CATSRDRTSNEQFF. For the CDR3, the DNA is TGTGCCACCAGCAGAGATCGGACTTCCAATGAGCAGTTCTTC.

The J gene is TRBJ2-7, the V gene TRBV7-9, with 8 bases identical to TRBD2. Losses at the gene ends were 5 bases for V and 7 bases for J; bases not matched to a gene: 10. This CDR3 is 14 amino acids long. CDR1 is SEHNR, CDR2 FQNEAQ, per germline (reference sequence). In nucleotides, the CDR3 is TGTGCCAGCAGCCCTTTAGCGGGACTGGGGGAGCAGTACTTC. Translation: CASSPLAGLGEQYF.

V usage is TRBV7-3 and J usage is TRBJ2-7; 10 bases map to TRBD1. V lost 3 bases, J lost 2 bases, and 4 bases stayed unmatched. This CDR3 is built from 15 residues. Looked up from germline, CDR1 is SGHTA and CDR2 is FQGTGA. CDR3 coding DNA: TGTGCCAGCAGCTTTTCGGGGACAGGGGCCTACGAGCAGTACTTC. Translation gives CASSFSGTGAYEQYF.

The chain joins TRBV27 to TRBJ1-5; TRBD1 matches 7 bases. The CDR3 covers 18 residues. CDR1 and CDR2 from the germline V gene are MNHEY and SMNVEV (reference sequence). The ends lost 6 bases at V and 3 bases at J; junction bases unmatched: 17. The CDR3 is CASRYEDRAPLPNQPQHF. The CDR3 DNA sequence: TGTGCCAGCAGATATGAAGACAGGGCCCCACTACCCAATCAGCCCCAGCATTTT.

J is TRBJ2-7 and V is TRBV28; TRBD2 might be the D (6 bases). Germline assignment: CDR1 MDHEN and CDR2 SYDVKM. The V end was cut by 8 bases, the J end by 4 bases, with 18 bases between. The CDR3 length is 14 residues. CDR3 nucleotides: TGTGCCAGCGGGTCGTGGGGGGAGGAGTACGAGCAGTACTTC. Translation: CASGSWGEEYEQYF. The full variable domain, its missing parts supplied by reference TRBV28 and TRBJ2-7, is DVKVTQSSRYLVKRTGEKVFLECVQDMDHENMFWYRQDPGLGLRLIYFSYDVKMKEKGDIPEGYSVSREKKERFSLILESASTNQTSMYLCASGSWGEEYEQYFGPGTRLTVT.